The T cell receptor beta chain under discussion was sequenced for a study of graft-versus-host responses after intestinal transplantation. Study-level results: Researchers found peak circulating GvH clone levels linked to early post-transplant HvG declines.

Germline CDR1 reads MNHNS; CDR2 reads SASEGT. This CDR3 region has 15 residues. Trimming took 10 bases from V and 2 from J; bases not matched to a gene: 9. The repertoire was sequenced with immunoSEQ multiplex PCR; TCRdb's copy has only in-frame clones and lacks some. Among about 92,000 clones listed, 90% to 95% were seen once. On this clone itself: Antigen specificity is unknown.

The rearrangement joins TRBV6-1 to TRBJ2-3, with TRBD2 matching over 10 bases. The clonotype was recovered from a human donor who received an intestinal transplant. The starting material was unstimulated CD8+ T cells sorted from spleen or lymph node cells, obtained before intestinal transplant. The CDR3 is CATEAGGILTDTQYF. The CDR3 coding sequence is TGTGCCACCGAAGCGGGGGGGATACTCACAGATACGCAGTATTTT.